This entry is about one T cell receptor (beta chain). The antigen remains unidentified. The data originate from a study of Ad26.COV2.S vaccination and SARS-CoV-2 variants. Study-wide results and caveats: Greater spike-specific TCR breadth was seen in vaccine recipients than in placebo recipients.

Germline CDR1 is MGHRA and CDR2 is YSYEKL. Trimming removed 4 bases from V and 5 bases from J; junction bases left unmatched: 10. The CDR3 totals 16 residues. Libraries were prepared by immunoSEQ multiplex PCR; TCRdb keeps only in-frame clonotypes and omits some of them. The table has about 350,000 clones, approximately 90% seen once. This specimen was peripheral blood, taken after recovery from COVID-19. This sequence joins TRBV4-1 and TRBJ2-7; the match to TRBD2 covers 11 bases. The source of this sequence is a human donor who had recovered from COVID-19. CDR3 nucleotides: TGCGCCAGCAGCCTCCAACTAGCGGGGGTGGTCGACGAGCAGTACTTC. It translates to CASSLQLAGVVDEQYF.